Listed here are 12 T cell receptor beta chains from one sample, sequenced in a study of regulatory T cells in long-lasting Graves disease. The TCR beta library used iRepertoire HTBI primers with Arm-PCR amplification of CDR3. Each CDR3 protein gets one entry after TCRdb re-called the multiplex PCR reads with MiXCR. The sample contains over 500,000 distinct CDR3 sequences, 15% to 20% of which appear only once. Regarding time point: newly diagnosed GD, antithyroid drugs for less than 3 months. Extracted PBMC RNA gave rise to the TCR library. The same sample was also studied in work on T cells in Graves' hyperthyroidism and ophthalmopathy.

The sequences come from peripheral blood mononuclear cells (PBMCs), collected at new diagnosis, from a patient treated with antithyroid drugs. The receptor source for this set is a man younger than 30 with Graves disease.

The DNA of the CDR3 is TGTGCCAGCAGCCGTAACTTCGGGACAGGGTACAATGAGCAGTTCTTC. This codes for CASSRNFGTGYNEQFF. The chain couples TRBV28 to TRBJ2-1; 9 bases are a match to TRBD1. This CDR3 has 16 residues. The germline gives CDR1 MDHEN, CDR2 SYDVKM. V lost 6 bases to trimming and J lost 4 bases; unmatched junction nucleotides: 10.

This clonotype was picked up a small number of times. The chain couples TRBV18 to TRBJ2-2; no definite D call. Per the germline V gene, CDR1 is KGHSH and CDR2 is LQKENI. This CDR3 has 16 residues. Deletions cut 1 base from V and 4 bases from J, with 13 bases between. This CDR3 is CASSPLSSSFTGELFF. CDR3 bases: TGTGCCAGCTCACCACTCAGCAGCTCCTTCACCGGGGAGCTGTTTTTT.

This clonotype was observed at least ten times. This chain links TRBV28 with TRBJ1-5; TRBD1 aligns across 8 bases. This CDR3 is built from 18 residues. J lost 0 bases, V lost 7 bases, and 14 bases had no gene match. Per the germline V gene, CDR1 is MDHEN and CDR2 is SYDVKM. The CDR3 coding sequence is TGTGCCAGCATGATCGGGGGGACAGGCGTTTATAGCAATCAGCCCCAGCATTTT. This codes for CASMIGGTGVYSNQPQHF.

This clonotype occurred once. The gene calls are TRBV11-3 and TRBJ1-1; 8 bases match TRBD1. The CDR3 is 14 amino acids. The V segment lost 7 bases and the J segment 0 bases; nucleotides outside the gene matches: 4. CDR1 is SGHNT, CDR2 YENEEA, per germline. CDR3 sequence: CASTKGQVNTEAFF. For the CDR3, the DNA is TGTGCCAGCACCAAGGGACAGGTGAACACTGAAGCTTTCTTT.

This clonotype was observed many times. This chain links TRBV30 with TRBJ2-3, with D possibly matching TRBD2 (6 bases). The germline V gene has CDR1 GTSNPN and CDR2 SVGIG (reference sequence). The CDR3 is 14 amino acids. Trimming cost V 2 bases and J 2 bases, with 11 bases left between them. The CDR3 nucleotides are TGTGCCTGGAGTAAGACTAGTAACACAGATACGCAGTATTTT. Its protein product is CAWSKTSNTDTQYF.

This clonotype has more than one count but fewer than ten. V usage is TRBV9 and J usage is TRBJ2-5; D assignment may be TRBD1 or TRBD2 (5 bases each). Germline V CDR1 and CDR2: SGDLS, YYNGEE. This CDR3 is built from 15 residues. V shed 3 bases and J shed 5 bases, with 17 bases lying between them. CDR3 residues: CASSERPGRQETQYF. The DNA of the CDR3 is TGTGCCAGCAGCGAACGACCGGGACGTCAGGAGACCCAGTACTTC.

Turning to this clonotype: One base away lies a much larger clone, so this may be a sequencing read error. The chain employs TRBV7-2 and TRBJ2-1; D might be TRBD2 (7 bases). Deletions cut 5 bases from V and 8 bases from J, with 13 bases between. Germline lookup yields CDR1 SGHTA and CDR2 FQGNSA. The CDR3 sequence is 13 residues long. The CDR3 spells CASSLRGPDEQFF. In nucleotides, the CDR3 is TGTGCCAGCAGCCTGCGGGGGCCGGATGAGCAGTTCTTC.

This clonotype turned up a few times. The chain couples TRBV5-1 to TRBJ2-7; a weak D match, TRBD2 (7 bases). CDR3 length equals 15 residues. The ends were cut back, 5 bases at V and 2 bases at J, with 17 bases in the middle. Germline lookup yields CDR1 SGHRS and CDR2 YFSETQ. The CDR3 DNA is TGCGCCAGCAGTTCGTTCGAGGGGGGGGCCTACGAGCAGTACTTC. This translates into CASSSFEGGAYEQYF.

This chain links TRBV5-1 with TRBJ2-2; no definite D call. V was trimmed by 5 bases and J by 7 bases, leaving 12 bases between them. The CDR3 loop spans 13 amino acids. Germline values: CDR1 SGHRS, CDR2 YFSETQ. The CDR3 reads CASSPYSSGELFF. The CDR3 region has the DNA TGCGCCAGCAGTCCCTATTCTAGCGGGGAGCTGTTTTTT.

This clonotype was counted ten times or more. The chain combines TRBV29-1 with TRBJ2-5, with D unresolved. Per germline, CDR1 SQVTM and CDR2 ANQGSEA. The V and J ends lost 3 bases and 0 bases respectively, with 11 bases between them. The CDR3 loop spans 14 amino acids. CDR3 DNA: TGCAGCGTTGACGGGTGGCCTAACCAAGAGACCCAGTACTTC. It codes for CSVDGWPNQETQYF.

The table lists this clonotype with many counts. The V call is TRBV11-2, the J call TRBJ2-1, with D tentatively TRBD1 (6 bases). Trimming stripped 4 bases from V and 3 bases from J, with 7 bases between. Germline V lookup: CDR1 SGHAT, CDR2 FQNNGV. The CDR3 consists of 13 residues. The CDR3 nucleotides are TGTGCCAGCAGCTCGGGACACTACAATGAGCAGTTCTTC. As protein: CASSSGHYNEQFF.

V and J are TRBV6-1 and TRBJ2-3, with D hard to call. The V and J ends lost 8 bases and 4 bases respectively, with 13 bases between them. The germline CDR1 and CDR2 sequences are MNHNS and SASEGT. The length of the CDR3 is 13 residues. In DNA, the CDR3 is TGTGCCAGCTCGGGTAGCTGGGCAGATACGCAGTATTTT. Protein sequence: CASSGSWADTQYF.